The TCR beta chain described here comes from a study of CD8 T cells in Susac syndrome. CDR1 and CDR2 (germline): MNHEY, SMNVEV (reference sequence). Trimming removed 6 bases at V and 6 bases at J, with 21 bases between. The CDR3 sequence is 17 residues long. RNA was extracted with the RNeasy kit, and a quantity of roughly 0.45 to 1 ug was reverse transcribed using random hexamers. From the immunoSEQ multiplex PCR reads, TCRdb called clonotypes with MiXCR, one entry per CDR3 protein. Of around 180,000 distinct CDR3 sequences listed, around 95% are singletons. The sample taken for sequencing was CD4+ T cells from PBMCs. The receptor comes from a human donor with multiple sclerosis. V is TRBV27 and J is TRBJ1-6; D is unclear. CDR3 coding DNA: TGTGCCAGCAGGTTAGGAAGTGGAACAACCACTAATTCACCCCTCCACTTT. It is translated as CASRLGSGTTTNSPLHF.